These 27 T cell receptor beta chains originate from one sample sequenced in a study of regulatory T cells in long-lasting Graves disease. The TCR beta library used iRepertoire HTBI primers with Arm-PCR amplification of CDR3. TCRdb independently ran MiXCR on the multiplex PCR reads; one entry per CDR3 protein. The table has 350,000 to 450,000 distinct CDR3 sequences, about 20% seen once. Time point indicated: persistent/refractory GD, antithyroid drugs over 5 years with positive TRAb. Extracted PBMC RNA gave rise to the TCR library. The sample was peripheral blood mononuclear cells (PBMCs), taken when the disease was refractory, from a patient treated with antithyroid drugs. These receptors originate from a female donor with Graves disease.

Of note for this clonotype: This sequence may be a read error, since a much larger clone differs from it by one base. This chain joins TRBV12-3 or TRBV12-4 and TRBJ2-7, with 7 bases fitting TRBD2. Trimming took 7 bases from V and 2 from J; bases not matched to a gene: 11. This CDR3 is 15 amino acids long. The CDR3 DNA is TGTGCCAGCAAAATGGGACGGGAGGCGGCCTACGAGCAGTACTTC. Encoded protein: CASKMGREAAYEQYF.

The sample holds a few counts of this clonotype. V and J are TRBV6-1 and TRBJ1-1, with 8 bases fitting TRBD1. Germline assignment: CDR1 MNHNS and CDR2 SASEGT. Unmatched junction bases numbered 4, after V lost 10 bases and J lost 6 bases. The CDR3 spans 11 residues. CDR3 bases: TGTGCCACGACAGGGGCCGCTGAAGCTTTCTTT. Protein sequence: CATTGAAEAFF.

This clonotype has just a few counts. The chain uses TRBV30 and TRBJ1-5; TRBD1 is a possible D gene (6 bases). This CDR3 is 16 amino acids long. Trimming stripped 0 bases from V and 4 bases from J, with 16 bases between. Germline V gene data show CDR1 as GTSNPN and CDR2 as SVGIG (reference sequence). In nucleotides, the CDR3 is TGTGCCTGGAGTGTGAACAGGGACGTGAGAAATCAGCCCCAGCATTTT. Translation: CAWSVNRDVRNQPQHF. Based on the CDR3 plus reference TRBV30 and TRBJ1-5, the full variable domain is SQTIHQWPATLVQPVGSPLSLECTVEGTSNPNLYWYRQAAGRGLQLLFYSVGIGQISSEVPQNLSASRPQDRQFILSSKKLLLSDSGFYLCAWSVNRDVRNQPQHFGDGTRLSIL.

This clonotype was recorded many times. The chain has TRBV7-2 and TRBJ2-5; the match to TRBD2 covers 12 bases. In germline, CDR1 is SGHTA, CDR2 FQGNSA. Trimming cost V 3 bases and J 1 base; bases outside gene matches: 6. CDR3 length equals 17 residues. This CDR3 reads CASSFSGLAGLQETQYF. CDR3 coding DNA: TGTGCCAGCAGCTTCTCGGGACTAGCGGGCCTCCAAGAGACCCAGTACTTC.

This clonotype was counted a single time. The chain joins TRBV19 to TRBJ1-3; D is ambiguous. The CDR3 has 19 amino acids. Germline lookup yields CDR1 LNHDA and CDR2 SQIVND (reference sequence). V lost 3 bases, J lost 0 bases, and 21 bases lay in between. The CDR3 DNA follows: TGTGCCAGTAGTATTCCACTCGGCCGCTGGAGTGACTCTGGAAACACCATATATTTT. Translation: CASSIPLGRWSDSGNTIYF. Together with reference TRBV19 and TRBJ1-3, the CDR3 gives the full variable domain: DGGITQSPKYLFRKEGQNVTLSCEQNLNHDAMYWYRQDPGQGLRLIYYSQIVNDFQKGDIAEGYSVSREKKESFPLTVTSAQKNPTAFYLCASSIPLGRWSDSGNTIYFGEGSWLTVV.

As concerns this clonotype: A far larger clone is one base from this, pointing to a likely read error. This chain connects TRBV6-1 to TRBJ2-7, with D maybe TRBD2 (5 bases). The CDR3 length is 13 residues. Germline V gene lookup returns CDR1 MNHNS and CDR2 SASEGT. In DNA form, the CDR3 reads TGTGCCACCAGTGACTCAACCCGGGGCGAGCAGTACTTC. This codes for CATSDSTRGEQYF.

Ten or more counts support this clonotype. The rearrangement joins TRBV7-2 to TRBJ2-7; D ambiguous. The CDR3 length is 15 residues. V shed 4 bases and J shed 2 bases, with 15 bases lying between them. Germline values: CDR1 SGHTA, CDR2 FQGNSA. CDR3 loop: CASSSSTYGAYEQYF. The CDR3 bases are TGTGCCAGCAGCTCCTCAACGTATGGAGCCTACGAGCAGTACTTC.

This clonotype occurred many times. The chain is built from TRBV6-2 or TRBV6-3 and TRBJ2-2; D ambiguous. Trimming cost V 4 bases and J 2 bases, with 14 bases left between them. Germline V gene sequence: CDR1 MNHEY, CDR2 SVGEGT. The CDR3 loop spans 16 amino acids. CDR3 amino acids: CASSSGHTVNTGELFF. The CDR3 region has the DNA TGTGCCAGCAGTTCCGGCCACACAGTTAACACCGGGGAGCTGTTTTTT.

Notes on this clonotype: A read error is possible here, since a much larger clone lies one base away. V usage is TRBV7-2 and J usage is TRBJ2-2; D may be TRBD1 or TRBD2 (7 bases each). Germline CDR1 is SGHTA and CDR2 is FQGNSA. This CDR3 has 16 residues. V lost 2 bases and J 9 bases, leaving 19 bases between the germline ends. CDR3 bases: TGTGCCAGCAGCTTAACAGAACCGGGGGGACAGAGGGAGCTGTTTTTT. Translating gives CASSLTEPGGQRELFF. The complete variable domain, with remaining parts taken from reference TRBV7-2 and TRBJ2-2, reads GAGVSQSPSNKVTEKGKDVELRCDPISGHTALYWYRQSLGQGLEFLIYFQGNSAPDKSGLPSDRFSAERTGGSVSTLTIQRTQQEDSAVYLCASSLTEPGGQRELFFGEGSRLTVL.

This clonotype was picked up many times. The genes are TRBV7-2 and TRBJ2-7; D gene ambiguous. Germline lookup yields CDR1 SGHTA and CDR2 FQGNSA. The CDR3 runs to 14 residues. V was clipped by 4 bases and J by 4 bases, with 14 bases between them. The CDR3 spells CASSSDPGPYEQYF. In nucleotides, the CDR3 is TGTGCCAGCAGCTCTGACCCGGGCCCTTACGAGCAGTACTTC. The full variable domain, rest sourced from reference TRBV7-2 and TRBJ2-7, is GAGVSQSPSNKVTEKGKDVELRCDPISGHTALYWYRQSLGQGLEFLIYFQGNSAPDKSGLPSDRFSAERTGGSVSTLTIQRTQQEDSAVYLCASSSDPGPYEQYFGPGTRLTVT.

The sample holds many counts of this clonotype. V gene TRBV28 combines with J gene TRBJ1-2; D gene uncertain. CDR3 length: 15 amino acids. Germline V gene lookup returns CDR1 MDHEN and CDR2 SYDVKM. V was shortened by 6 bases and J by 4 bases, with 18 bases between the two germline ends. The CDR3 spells CASRTNPAGSYGYTF. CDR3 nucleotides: TGTGCCAGCAGGACTAACCCGGCAGGCAGCTATGGCTACACCTTC.

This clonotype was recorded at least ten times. CDR3 DNA sequence: TGTGCCAGCAGCTTATTGCGGGTAGCCAAAAACATTCAGTACTTC. It specifies CASSLLRVAKNIQYF. The chain recombines TRBV7-2 with TRBJ2-4; D is possibly TRBD2 (5 bases). Germline CDR1 and CDR2: SGHTA and FQGNSA. Trimming left V 2 bases short and J 0 bases short, with 8 bases between. There are 15 residues in the CDR3. The whole variable domain, remainder taken from reference TRBV7-2 and TRBJ2-4, is GAGVSQSPSNKVTEKGKDVELRCDPISGHTALYWYRQSLGQGLEFLIYFQGNSAPDKSGLPSDRFSAERTGGSVSTLTIQRTQQEDSAVYLCASSLLRVAKNIQYFGAGTRLSVL.

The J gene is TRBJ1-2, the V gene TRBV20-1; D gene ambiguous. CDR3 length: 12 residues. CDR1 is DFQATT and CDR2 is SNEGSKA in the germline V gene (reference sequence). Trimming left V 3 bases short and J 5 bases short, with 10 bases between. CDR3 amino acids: CSARAGVYGYTF. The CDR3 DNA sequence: TGCAGTGCTAGGGCGGGCGTATATGGCTACACCTTC.

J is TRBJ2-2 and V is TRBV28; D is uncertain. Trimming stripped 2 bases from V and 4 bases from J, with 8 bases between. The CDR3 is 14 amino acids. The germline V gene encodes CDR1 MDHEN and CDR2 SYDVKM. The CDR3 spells CASSLKTSTGELFF. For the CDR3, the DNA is TGTGCCAGCAGTTTAAAAACAAGCACCGGGGAGCTGTTTTTT.

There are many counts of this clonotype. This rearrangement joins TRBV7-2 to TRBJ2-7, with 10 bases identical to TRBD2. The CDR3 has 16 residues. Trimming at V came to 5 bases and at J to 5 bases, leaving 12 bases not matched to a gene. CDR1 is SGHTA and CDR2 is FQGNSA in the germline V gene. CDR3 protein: CASSPPPSGRSHEQYF. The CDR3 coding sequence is TGTGCCAGCAGCCCCCCCCCTAGCGGGAGATCCCACGAGCAGTACTTC.

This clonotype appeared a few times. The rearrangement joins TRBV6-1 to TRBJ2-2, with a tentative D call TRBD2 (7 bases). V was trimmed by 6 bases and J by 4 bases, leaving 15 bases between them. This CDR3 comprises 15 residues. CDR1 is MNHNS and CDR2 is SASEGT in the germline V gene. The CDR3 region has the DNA TGTGCCAGCAGCCCGGGGGGCTCAACCACCGGGGAGCTGTTTTTT. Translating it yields CASSPGGSTTGELFF.

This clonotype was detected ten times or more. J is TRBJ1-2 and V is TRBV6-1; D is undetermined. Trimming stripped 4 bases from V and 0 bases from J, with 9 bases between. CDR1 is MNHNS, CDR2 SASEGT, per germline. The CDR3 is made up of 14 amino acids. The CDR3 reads CASSVAAANYGYTF. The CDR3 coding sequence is TGTGCCAGCAGTGTCGCGGCGGCTAACTATGGCTACACCTTC.

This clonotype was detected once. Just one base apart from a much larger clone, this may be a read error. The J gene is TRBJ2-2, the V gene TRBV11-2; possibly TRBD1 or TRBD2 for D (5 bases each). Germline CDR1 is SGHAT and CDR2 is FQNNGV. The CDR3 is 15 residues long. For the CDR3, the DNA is TGTGCCAGCAGCCCCGACAGTCTACGGACCGGGGAGCCGTTTTTT. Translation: CASSPDSLRTGEPFF.

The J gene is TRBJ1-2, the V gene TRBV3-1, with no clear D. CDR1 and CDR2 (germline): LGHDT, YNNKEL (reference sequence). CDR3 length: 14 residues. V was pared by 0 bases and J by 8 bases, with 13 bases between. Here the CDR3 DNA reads TGTGCCAGCAGCCAAGAAGCGGGATGGGAGGGCTACACCTTC. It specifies CASSQEAGWEGYTF. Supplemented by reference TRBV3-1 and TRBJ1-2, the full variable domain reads DTAVSQTPKYLVTQMGNDKSIKCEQNLGHDTMYWYKQDSKKFLKIMFSYNNKELIINETVPNRFSPKSPDKAHLNLHINSLELGDSAVYFCASSQEAGWEGYTFGSGTRLTVV.

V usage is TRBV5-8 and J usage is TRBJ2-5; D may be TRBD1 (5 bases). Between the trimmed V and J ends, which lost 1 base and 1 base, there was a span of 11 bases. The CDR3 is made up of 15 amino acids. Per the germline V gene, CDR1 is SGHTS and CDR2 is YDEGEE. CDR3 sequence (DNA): TGTGCCAGCAGCTTGAGGGGAAATCTCCAAGAGACCCAGTACTTC. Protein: CASSLRGNLQETQYF.

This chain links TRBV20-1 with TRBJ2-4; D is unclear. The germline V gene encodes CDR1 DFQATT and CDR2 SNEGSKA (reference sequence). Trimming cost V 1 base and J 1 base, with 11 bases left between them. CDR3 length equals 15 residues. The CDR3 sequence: CSARAARPAKNIQYF. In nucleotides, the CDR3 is TGCAGTGCTAGAGCGGCGCGCCCGGCCAAAAACATTCAGTACTTC.

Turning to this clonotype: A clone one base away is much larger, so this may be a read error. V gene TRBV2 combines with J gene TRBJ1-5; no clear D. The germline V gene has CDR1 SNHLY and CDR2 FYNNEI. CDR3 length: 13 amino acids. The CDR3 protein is CASKKDGNRPQHF. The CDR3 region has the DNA TGTGCCAGCAAAAAGGACGGCAATCGGCCCCAGCATTTT.

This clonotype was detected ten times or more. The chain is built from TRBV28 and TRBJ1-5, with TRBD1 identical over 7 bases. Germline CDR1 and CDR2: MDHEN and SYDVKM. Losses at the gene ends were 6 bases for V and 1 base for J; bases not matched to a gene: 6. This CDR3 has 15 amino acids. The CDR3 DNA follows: TGTGCCAGCAGAACTGTGGGACAGAGCAATCAGCCCCAGCATTTT. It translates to CASRTVGQSNQPQHF.

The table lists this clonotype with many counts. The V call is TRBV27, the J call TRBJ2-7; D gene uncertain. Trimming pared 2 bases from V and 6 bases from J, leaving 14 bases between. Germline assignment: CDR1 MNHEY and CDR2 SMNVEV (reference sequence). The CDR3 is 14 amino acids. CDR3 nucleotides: TGTGCCAGCAGTTTAGGGTTAGGGATCGGCGAGCAGTACTTC. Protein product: CASSLGLGIGEQYF.

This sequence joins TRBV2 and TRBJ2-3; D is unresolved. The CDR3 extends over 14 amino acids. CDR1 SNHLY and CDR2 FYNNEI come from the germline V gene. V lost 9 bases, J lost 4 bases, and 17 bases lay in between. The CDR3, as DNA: TGTGCCAGTGCCCGACAAACCGGCGCAGATACGCAGTATTTT. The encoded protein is CASARQTGADTQYF.

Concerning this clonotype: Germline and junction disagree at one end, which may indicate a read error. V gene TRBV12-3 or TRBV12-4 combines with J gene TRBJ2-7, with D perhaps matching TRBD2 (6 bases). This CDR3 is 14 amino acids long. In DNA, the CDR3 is TGTGCCAGCAGTCTAGCGATGTCGGACTACGAGCAGTACTTC. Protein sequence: CASSLAMSDYEQYF.

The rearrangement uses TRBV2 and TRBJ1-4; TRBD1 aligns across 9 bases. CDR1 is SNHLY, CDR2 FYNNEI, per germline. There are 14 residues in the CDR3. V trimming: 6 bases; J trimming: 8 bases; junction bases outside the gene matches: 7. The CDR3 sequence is CASSTGTGSEKLFF. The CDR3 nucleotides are TGTGCCAGCAGCACCGGGACAGGGTCAGAAAAACTGTTTTTT.